Shown below are 27 T cell receptor beta chains from a single sample sequenced in a study of cytomegalovirus exposure and HLA in healthy donors. PCR involved 60 Vbeta and 13 Jbeta primers. Sequencing used immunoSEQ multiplex PCR; TCRdb keeps in-frame clones, though not all of them. The sample consists of under 200,000 clones, about four fifths of them appearing once. The sample consisted of PBMCs. Receptors were obtained from a male donor in good health and CMV-seropositive.

CDR3 sequence: CASSRGDREYNEQFF. In DNA, the CDR3 is TGCGCCAGCAGCAGGGGGGACAGGGAATACAATGAGCAGTTCTTC. The chain carries TRBV5-1 and TRBJ2-1, with 9 bases fitting TRBD1. Per the germline V gene, CDR1 is SGHRS and CDR2 is YFSETQ. V was pared by 4 bases and J by 4 bases, with 6 bases of the junction left unmatched. The CDR3 sequence is 15 residues long.

The J gene is TRBJ1-2, the V gene TRBV19; 7 nucleotides match TRBD1. V was clipped by 7 bases and J by 4 bases; unmatched bases: 18. CDR1 and CDR2 from the germline V gene are LNHDA and SQIVND (reference sequence). The CDR3 length is 17 residues. For the CDR3, the DNA is TGTGCCAGTACTCCCTTAGACAGGGCAGGACCGACCTATGGCTACACCTTC. Its protein is CASTPLDRAGPTYGYTF.

The rearrangement links TRBV10-3 to TRBJ1-4, with TRBD1 identical over 7 bases. V shed 5 bases and J 8 bases; nucleotides not matched to a gene: 8. CDR1 and CDR2 (germline): ENHRY, SYGVKD. The CDR3 is made up of 14 amino acids. Here the CDR3 DNA reads TGTGCCATCAGTAAGGGGGCGGAGGGCGAAAAACTGTTTTTT. It codes for CAISKGAEGEKLFF.

This clone was picked up a small number of times. Sequence at one end of the junction differs from germline and may be a read error. This sequence joins TRBV7-7 and TRBJ2-5; TRBD2 matches 9 bases. Germline CDR1 reads SSHAT; CDR2 reads FNYEAQ (reference sequence). The CDR3 has 15 residues. Here the CDR3 reads CASSQGSGGKETQYF. The DNA for the CDR3 is TGTGCTAGCAGCCAGGGTAGCGGGGGTAAAGAGACCCAGTACTTC. Full variable domain (rest looked up from reference TRBV7-7 and TRBJ2-5): GAGVSQSPRYKVTKRGQDVTLRCDPISSHATLYWYQQALGQGPEFLTYFNYEAQPDKSGLPSDRFSAERPEGSISTLTIQRTEQRDSAMYRCASSQGSGGKETQYFGPGTRLLVL.

The rearrangement uses TRBV9 and TRBJ1-6; 7 positions agree with TRBD1. The CDR3 extends over 15 amino acids. Germline CDR1 SGDLS, CDR2 YYNGEE. J gave up 9 bases and V 3 bases, and 9 bases lay outside the gene matches. Here the CDR3 reads CASSEGDRAGSPLHF. The CDR3 bases are TGTGCCAGCAGCGAGGGAGACAGGGCGGGTTCACCCCTCCACTTT.

The V gene is TRBV2, the J gene TRBJ1-5, with D maybe TRBD1 (5 bases). V gave up 3 bases and J gave up 1 base, with 10 bases separating them. This CDR3 comprises 15 residues. CDR1 is SNHLY, CDR2 FYNNEI, per germline. The CDR3 loop is CASSDSQGSNQPQHF. The CDR3 DNA follows: TGTGCCAGCAGTGATTCCCAGGGAAGCAATCAGCCCCAGCATTTT.

This clone has more than one count but fewer than ten. The rearrangement links TRBV2 to TRBJ1-3; TRBD1 might be the D (5 bases). Trimming cost V 7 bases and J 0 bases, with 13 bases left between them. The CDR3 runs 15 residues. CDR1 is SNHLY, CDR2 FYNNEI, per germline. CDR3 sequence: CASIPVDISGNTIYF. CDR3 nucleotide sequence: TGTGCCAGCATCCCGGTGGACATCTCTGGAAACACCATATATTTT.

The V and J genes are TRBV28 and TRBJ2-1; TRBD2 aligns across 9 bases. The CDR3 covers 15 residues. V shed 5 bases, J shed 7 bases, and the junction held 9 bases outside the gene matches. Per germline, CDR1 MDHEN and CDR2 SYDVKM. The CDR3 is CASSTAASGTNEQFF. The CDR3 DNA sequence: TGTGCCAGCAGTACGGCGGCTAGCGGGACTAATGAGCAGTTCTTC.

The rearrangement links TRBV5-1 to TRBJ2-3; the match to TRBD1 covers 7 bases. The V gene end was trimmed by 4 bases and the J gene end by 4 bases; junction bases not matched to a gene: 6. Per the germline V gene, CDR1 is SGHRS and CDR2 is YFSETQ. The CDR3 is made up of 14 amino acids. The CDR3 is CASSPGTGADTQYF. CDR3 DNA sequence: TGCGCCAGCAGCCCGGGTACAGGGGCAGATACGCAGTATTTT.

V is TRBV9 and J is TRBJ2-7; 11 bases are shared with TRBD1. Trimming took 3 bases from V and 4 from J; bases not matched to a gene: 6. Germline-derived CDR1 and CDR2 are SGDLS and YYNGEE. CDR3 size: 15 residues. Here the CDR3 reads CASSEGTGGRYEQYF. The CDR3 DNA is TGTGCCAGCAGCGAGGGGACAGGGGGTAGATACGAGCAGTACTTC.

V gene TRBV11-3 combines with J gene TRBJ2-1; no clear D gene. This CDR3 is 13 amino acids long. Between the trimmed V and J ends, which lost 5 bases and 6 bases, there was a span of 11 bases. Germline-derived CDR1 and CDR2 are SGHNT and YENEEA. The CDR3 DNA reads as TGTGCCAGCAGCAGCTCAGGATTCAATGAGCAGTTCTTC. It codes for CASSSSGFNEQFF.

V is TRBV6-5 and J is TRBJ1-5, with 10 bases fitting TRBD1. This CDR3 region has 16 residues. Trimming cost V 2 bases and J 3 bases; bases outside gene matches: 4. The V gene's germline CDR1 is MNHEY and CDR2 SVGAGI. The chain's CDR3 is CASSYRDRGYNQPQHF. In DNA form, the CDR3 reads TGTGCCAGCAGTTACCGGGACAGGGGCTACAATCAGCCCCAGCATTTT.

The sample holds one count of this clone. V and J are TRBV5-1 and TRBJ2-7; 8 bases fit TRBD2. The junction had 10 bases not matched to a gene; V was cut back by 8 bases and J by 0 bases. CDR3 size: 15 residues. Germline values: CDR1 SGHRS, CDR2 YFSETQ. The CDR3: CASAQVGGGSYEQYF. The CDR3 region has the DNA TGCGCCAGTGCGCAGGTCGGGGGGGGCTCCTACGAGCAGTACTTC.

The rearrangement joins TRBV6-5 to TRBJ2-1; 8 bases align to TRBD2. The CDR3 has 14 residues. Unmatched junction bases numbered 9, after V lost 0 bases and J lost 14 bases. From germline, CDR1 is MNHEY and CDR2 SVGAGI. CDR3 nucleotide sequence: TGTGCCAGCAGTTACTCGAAGGTGACTAGCGAGGAGTTCTTC. Its protein is CASSYSKVTSEEFF.

This rearrangement joins TRBV2 to TRBJ2-1, with 9 bases identical to TRBD1. The germline V gene has CDR1 SNHLY and CDR2 FYNNEI. Losses at the gene ends were 4 bases for V and 9 bases for J; bases not matched to a gene: 4. This CDR3 is built from 13 residues. CDR3 region: CASSAVGQGEQFF. The CDR3 nucleotides read TGTGCCAGCAGTGCCGTGGGACAGGGTGAGCAGTTCTTC.

The gene calls are TRBV13 and TRBJ2-4; weak D call: TRBD2 (7 bases). Germline CDR1 reads PRHDT; CDR2 reads FYEKMQ (reference sequence). V dropped 5 bases and J dropped 8 bases, with 16 bases sitting between them. This CDR3 contains 14 residues. The CDR3 nucleotides are TGTGCCAGCAGCACAAGGGGGAGGGGGGACATTCAGTACTTC. Its protein is CASSTRGRGDIQYF.

CDR3 in DNA: TGTGCCAGCAGCGTCACGTGGTCAAAGGAGGAGACCCAGTACTTC. This gives the protein CASSVTWSKEETQYF. The rearrangement links TRBV9 to TRBJ2-5; D is uncertain. Trimming shortened V by 2 bases and J by 5 bases, and 16 bases separated the two germline ends. Per the germline V gene, CDR1 is SGDLS and CDR2 is YYNGEE. This CDR3 contains 15 residues.

The J gene is TRBJ2-7, the V gene TRBV10-3; D is perhaps TRBD2 (6 bases). Germline V gene sequence: CDR1 ENHRY, CDR2 SYGVKD. V was shortened by 2 bases and J by 2 bases, with 10 bases between the two germline ends. The CDR3 totals 14 residues. The DNA for the CDR3 is TGTGCCATCAGTGAGGAGGAGGGCCCCTACGAGCAGTACTTC. Protein: CAISEEEGPYEQYF.

The chain uses TRBV11-2 and TRBJ2-1; the match to TRBD2 covers 12 bases. Germline trimming cut 5 bases from V and 4 bases from J; bases unmatched to any gene: 6. This CDR3 has 16 amino acids. Looked up from germline, CDR1 is SGHAT and CDR2 is FQNNGV. The CDR3 reads CASSIRLAGAYNEQFF. CDR3 in DNA: TGTGCCAGCAGCATAAGACTAGCGGGGGCTTACAATGAGCAGTTCTTC.

CDR3 loop: CASSWGTTDPAYNSPLHF. The DNA for the CDR3 is TGTGCCAGCAGTTGGGGGACTACCGACCCCGCCTATAATTCACCCCTCCACTTT. The chain joins TRBV27 to TRBJ1-6; D may be TRBD1 (5 bases). Deletions cut 4 bases from V and 2 bases from J, with 18 bases between. The CDR3 is 18 amino acids. Germline V gene sequence: CDR1 MNHEY, CDR2 SMNVEV (reference sequence).

Only a few counts were recorded for this clone. The chain joins TRBV14 to TRBJ1-2; D possibly corresponds to TRBD1 (5 bases). Trimming removed 6 bases from V and 6 bases from J, with 17 bases in between. CDR1 SGHDN and CDR2 FVKESK come from the germline V gene. The CDR3 has 14 amino acids. The CDR3 spells CASRSAGGRNGYTF. For the CDR3, the DNA is TGTGCCAGCAGGAGTGCGGGGGGTAGGAATGGCTACACCTTC.

In this sample, this clone turned up once. V is TRBV10-2 and J is TRBJ2-1, with D hard to call. Trimming stripped 3 bases from V and 8 bases from J, with 17 bases between. The CDR3 has 15 residues. Germline V gene lookup returns CDR1 WSHSY and CDR2 SAAADI. This CDR3 is CASSDTDYLTHEQFF. Written as DNA, the CDR3 is TGCGCCAGCAGTGATACTGATTACTTGACACATGAGCAGTTCTTC.

This chain links TRBV27 with TRBJ2-5; 14 bases fit TRBD2. Trimming at V came to 5 bases and at J to 5 bases, leaving 7 bases not matched to a gene. The CDR3 is 16 residues long. The germline CDR1 and CDR2 sequences are MNHEY and SMNVEV (reference sequence). CDR3 coding DNA: TGTGCCAGCAGTGCCGGGACTAGCGGGGGTTTGGAGACCCAGTACTTC. Encoded protein: CASSAGTSGGLETQYF.

This chain joins TRBV6-5 and TRBJ1-4; a possible D gene is TRBD1 (5 bases). Germline loops: CDR1 MNHEY, CDR2 SVGAGI. The CDR3 is made up of 14 amino acids. V was shortened by 5 bases and J by 7 bases, with 14 bases between the two germline ends. The CDR3 DNA reads as TGTGCCAGCAGTCCCCGCGGGGGAAGTGAAAAACTGTTTTTT. Amino acids: CASSPRGGSEKLFF.

V and J are TRBV6-1 and TRBJ2-1; 8 bases line up with TRBD1. Germline lookup yields CDR1 MNHNS and CDR2 SASEGT. The ends lost 2 bases at V and 0 bases at J; junction bases unmatched: 3. CDR3 length: 16 amino acids. The CDR3 reads CASSERGTGSYNEQFF. In DNA, the CDR3 is TGTGCCAGCAGTGAAAGGGGGACAGGCTCCTACAATGAGCAGTTCTTC.

The chain carries TRBV27 and TRBJ2-1; no clear D gene. Germline CDR1 reads MNHEY; CDR2 reads SMNVEV (reference sequence). CDR3 length: 13 amino acids. Trimming removed 3 bases at V and 1 base at J, with 4 bases between. The CDR3 reads CASSLYSYNEQFF. For the CDR3, the DNA is TGTGCCAGCAGTTTGTATTCCTACAATGAGCAGTTCTTC.

There are a few counts of this clone. The chain couples TRBV6-5 to TRBJ1-2; no clear D gene. V lost 4 bases to trimming and J lost 3 bases, with 9 bases between them. Germline V lookup: CDR1 MNHEY, CDR2 SVGAGI. This CDR3 contains 13 residues. CDR3 protein: CASSLGTYYGYTF. The CDR3 DNA sequence: TGTGCCAGCAGTTTGGGCACTTACTATGGCTACACCTTC.